This T cell receptor (beta chain) was captured in a study of a mutant IDH1 vaccine in newly diagnosed glioma. Data came from immunoSEQ multiplex PCR; TCRdb stores just in-frame clones and leaves some out. The repertoire includes tens of thousands of clones, about 79% of them detected once, and roughly 22% sits in the top ten. Trimming stripped 6 bases from V and 14 bases from J, with 14 bases between. Looked up from germline, CDR1 is MNHNS and CDR2 is SASEGT. The CDR3 covers 12 residues. Specified time point: week 5, during vaccination. Doses consisted of 300 ug of mutant IDH1 20-mer peptide each, paired with topical imiquimod. This clone was picked up one time. Its cognate antigen is unknown.

The sequencing here drew on PBMCs, taken from a glioma patient whose treatment included an IDH1 peptide vaccine. J is TRBJ1-6 and V is TRBV6-1; TRBD1 is a possible D gene (5 bases). The source of this sequence is a man aged 25 to 45 with glioma. The CDR3 DNA follows: TGTGCCAGCAGGACCGGGGGAAGGTCCCTCCACTTT. Amino acid sequence: CASRTGGRSLHF.